This TCR beta chain was observed in a study of OX40 agonist ivuxolimab in advanced cancers. The repertoire was sequenced with immunoSEQ multiplex PCR; TCRdb's copy has only in-frame clones and lacks some. The profile covers about 26,000 clones, with 83% appearing a single time and around 10% taken by the ten largest. General study results and limits: Fewer expanded clones were found on average in CD4+ than in CD8+ T cells.

This CDR3 has 13 residues. The germline CDR1 and CDR2 sequences are SEHNR and FQNEAQ (reference sequence). V lost 5 bases and J lost 2; bases outside the gene matches: 3. Comments on this clone: No antigen is known for it.

This material consisted of CD4+ or CD8+ T cells sorted from blood, taken in a trial of the OX40 agonist ivuxolimab. This receptor was obtained from an adult with an advanced solid tumor such as melanoma, head and neck, liver or kidney cancer. The rearrangement joins TRBV7-9 to TRBJ2-7, with 7 bases fitting TRBD1. CDR3 residues: CASSVQGPYEQYF. The CDR3 DNA follows: TGTGCCAGCAGCGTACAGGGGCCCTACGAGCAGTACTTC.